This T cell receptor (beta chain) was sequenced in a study of OX40 agonist ivuxolimab in advanced cancers. General study findings and limits: With doses of 0.1 to 3.0 mg/kg, CD4+ and CD8+ blood T cells had undergone clonal expansion by week 6.

Profiling relied on immunoSEQ multiplex PCR, and the TCRdb table lists in-frame clones only, not all of them. The data hold about 13,000 clones, with about 78% observed a single time. Germline V gene data show CDR1 as MDHEN and CDR2 as SYDVKM. Trimming took 4 bases from V and 7 from J; bases not matched to a gene: 12. The CDR3 runs 16 residues. As concerns this clone: Its antigen is undetermined.

The V call is TRBV28, the J call TRBJ1-5, with 8 bases that match TRBD1. The TCR was taken from an adult with an advanced solid tumor such as melanoma, head and neck, liver or kidney cancer. The material was CD4+ or CD8+ T cells sorted from blood, obtained in a trial of the OX40 agonist ivuxolimab. CDR3 sequence (DNA): TGTGCCAGCAGTTCCCCTCGACAGGGGTTCAAACAGCCCCAGCATTTT. It is translated as CASSSPRQGFKQPQHF.